This T cell receptor (beta chain) appears in the sequencing data of a study of CD8 T cells in Susac syndrome. RNA totalling about 0.45 to 1 ug underwent reverse transcription with random hexamers. MiXCR, applied by TCRdb to the immunoSEQ multiplex PCR reads, yields one record per CDR3 protein. The profile shows about 280,000 distinct CDR3 sequences, roughly 84% of them singletons. V gave up 0 bases and J gave up 2 bases, with 8 bases separating them. The length of the CDR3 is 15 residues. Germline CDR1 reads LNHNV; CDR2 reads YYDKDF (reference sequence). The rearrangement links TRBV15 to TRBJ2-1; D remains unclear. This receptor was obtained from a human donor with multiple sclerosis. Sequencing used CD8+ T cells from PBMCs. This chain's CDR3 is CATSRDRATYNEQFF. The CDR3 DNA is TGTGCCACCAGCAGAGATCGGGCCACCTACAATGAGCAGTTCTTC.